This TCR beta chain came from a study of control samples from healthy donors and cancer patients. This table comes from immunoSEQ multiplex PCR, and its TCRdb copy is limited to in-frame clones, with some not included. The profile shows roughly 88,000 clones, roughly nine tenths of them singletons. CDR1 is LNHNV and CDR2 is YYDKDF in the germline V gene (reference sequence). The V and J ends lost 3 bases and 6 bases respectively, with 5 bases between them. There are 11 residues in the CDR3. The sequence came from a man aged 45-60 years in good health. The material sequenced was blood. This chain links TRBV15 with TRBJ1-1; D is perhaps TRBD1 (5 bases). In DNA form, the CDR3 reads TGTGCCACCAGCAGGACAGCTGAAGCTTTCTTT. Translation: CATSRTAEAFF. The full variable domain, its missing parts supplied by reference TRBV15 and TRBJ1-1, is DAMVIQNPRYQVTQFGKPVTLSCSQTLNHNVMYWYQQKSSQAPKLLFHYYDKDFNNEADTPDNFQSRRPNTSFCFLDIRSPGLGDTAMYLCATSRTAEAFFGQGTRLTVV.